The 21 T cell receptor beta chains given below trace back to one sample, sequenced in a study of vaccination and CD4 T cells after COVID-19. The study sequenced cultured CD4+ T cell DNA using the Oncomine TCR Beta short-read assay. TCRdb reprocessed the PCR reads with MiXCR, giving one entry per CDR3 protein. In the table there are about 23,000 distinct CDR3 sequences, approximately 59% of which are singletons. Their recognized antigens are unknown. Described treatment: roughly ten-day PBMC culture with coronavirus spike peptide pools or control peptides (ViraFEST assay). Sequencing input: CD4+ T cells from blood, cultured in vitro. The receptors come from a human donor who had recovered from COVID-19.

The chain uses TRBV6-1 and TRBJ2-5, with D tentatively TRBD2 (5 bases). Germline lookup yields CDR1 MNHNS and CDR2 SASEGT. The length of the CDR3 is 13 residues. V was trimmed by 10 bases and J by 4 bases, leaving 16 bases between them. This chain's CDR3 is CATHGNLGETQYF. CDR3 in DNA: TGTGCCACCCACGGGAACCTGGGAGAGACCCAGTACTTC.

This clonotype was seen only a few times. The chain carries TRBV15 and TRBJ1-2; D is undetermined. Deletions cut 6 bases from V and 4 bases from J, with 9 bases between. The length of the CDR3 is 12 residues. Germline CDR1 is LNHNV and CDR2 is YYDKDF (reference sequence). In DNA, the CDR3 is TGTGCCACCAGTTACGGTACCTATGGCTACACCTTC. Amino acids: CATSYGTYGYTF.

This clonotype was seen more than once but under ten times. The rearrangement uses TRBV24-1 and TRBJ1-5; D gene uncertain. Trimming removed 5 bases at V and 2 bases at J, with 12 bases between. Germline V gene data show CDR1 as KGHDR and CDR2 as SFDVKD. CDR3 length equals 15 residues. The DNA of the CDR3 is TGTGCCACCAGTGCCGGAGGGCCCGGCAATCAGCCCCAGCATTTT. Translated, it gives CATSAGGPGNQPQHF.

V and J are TRBV5-8 and TRBJ1-2; a possible D gene is TRBD1 (5 bases). Trimming stripped 0 bases from V and 6 bases from J, with 9 bases between. Germline-derived CDR1 and CDR2 are SGHTS and YDEGEE. CDR3 size: 13 residues. CDR3 protein: CASSLEGTHGYTF. The CDR3 region has the DNA TGTGCCAGCAGCTTGGAGGGGACCCATGGCTACACCTTC.

The chain has TRBV5-1 and TRBJ1-2; 10 bases agree with TRBD1. The CDR3 runs to 14 residues. Trimming at V came to 4 bases and at J to 7 bases, leaving 7 bases not matched to a gene. Germline V gene data show CDR1 as SGHRS and CDR2 as YFSETQ. CDR3 nucleotides: TGCGCCAGCAGCCGAGCCGGGACAGGGGCTGGCTACACCTTC. Its translation is CASSRAGTGAGYTF.

The rearrangement joins TRBV7-9 to TRBJ2-1; 8 bases line up with TRBD2. With 2 bases clipped from V and 2 bases from J, the junction kept 5 bases outside the gene matches. The CDR3 length is 16 residues. Looked up from germline, CDR1 is SEHNR and CDR2 is FQNEAQ (reference sequence). The DNA for the CDR3 is TGTGCCAGCAGCTTAAGGGGCGGGGGGCCCTACAATGAGCAGTTCTTC. This encodes CASSLRGGGPYNEQFF.

By share of the sample, this clonotype is medium-sized. The V and J genes are TRBV20-1 and TRBJ1-2; TRBD1 might be the D (6 bases). Germline values: CDR1 DFQATT, CDR2 SNEGSKA (reference sequence). The CDR3 spans 14 residues. V was shortened by 3 bases and J by 4 bases, with 15 bases between the two germline ends. CDR3 region: CSASPEDRGYGYTF. CDR3 coding DNA: TGCAGTGCTAGCCCCGAGGACAGAGGCTATGGCTACACCTTC.

The gene calls are TRBV2 and TRBJ1-1, with D possibly TRBD1 on 5 matching bases. Per germline, CDR1 SNHLY and CDR2 FYNNEI. This CDR3 region has 14 residues. V lost 8 bases and J 5 bases, leaving 18 bases between the germline ends. CDR3 residues: CASCIAGWGTEAFF. The CDR3 bases are TGTGCCAGCTGTATAGCAGGGTGGGGTACTGAAGCTTTCTTT.

This chain connects TRBV6-2 or TRBV6-3 to TRBJ2-7; D unclear. CDR1 MNHEY and CDR2 SVGEGT come from the germline V gene. Trimming pared 10 bases from V and 3 bases from J, leaving 16 bases between. This CDR3 is built from 13 residues. The CDR3 loop is CATTADTNYEQYF. In DNA, the CDR3 is TGTGCCACTACGGCAGACACGAACTACGAGCAGTACTTC.

The table lists this clonotype with a count of one. V usage is TRBV7-2 and J usage is TRBJ1-2; 7 bases match TRBD1. V dropped 5 bases and J dropped 3; count of bases not matched to a gene: 9. Germline CDR1 and CDR2: SGHTA and FQGNSA. This CDR3 region has 15 residues. Here the CDR3 reads CASSPNTGVYYGYTF. CDR3 nucleotide sequence: TGTGCCAGCAGCCCCAATACAGGGGTCTACTATGGCTACACCTTC.

This clonotype came up once. The chain is built from TRBV10-1 and TRBJ2-5; the D is unclear. This CDR3 spans 13 amino acids. V was trimmed by 7 bases and J by 3 bases, leaving 12 bases between them. Germline CDR1 and CDR2: WNHNN and SYGVQD (reference sequence). The CDR3 here is CASILLKKETQYF. CDR3 sequence (DNA): TGCGCCAGCATACTGCTAAAAAAAGAGACCCAGTACTTC.

The rearrangement uses TRBV20-1 and TRBJ1-5; D is perhaps TRBD1 (5 bases). Germline V gene sequence: CDR1 DFQATT, CDR2 SNEGSKA (reference sequence). This CDR3 is 13 amino acids long. V gave up 3 bases and J gave up 6 bases, with 12 bases separating them. CDR3 nucleotides: TGCAGTGCTAGCCGCGCCGGGGGTCAGCCCCAGCATTTT. Protein sequence: CSASRAGGQPQHF.

The chain links TRBV7-2 to TRBJ1-1, with D perhaps matching TRBD1 (6 bases). This CDR3 contains 13 residues. Per germline, CDR1 SGHTA and CDR2 FQGNSA. V was clipped by 1 base and J by 9 bases, with 12 bases between them. CDR3 in amino acids: CASSLEAQGKAFF. The CDR3 nucleotides read TGTGCCAGCAGCTTAGAGGCGCAGGGGAAAGCTTTCTTT.

This rearrangement joins TRBV6-1 to TRBJ1-4; 9 bases are shared with TRBD1. The CDR3 spans 15 residues. Germline-derived CDR1 and CDR2 are MNHNS and SASEGT. J was trimmed by 5 bases and V by 6 bases; bases with no gene match: 7. CDR3 nucleotides: TGTGCCAGCAGCGTACAGGGGGCGATGAATGAAAAACTGTTTTTT. This codes for CASSVQGAMNEKLFF.

V and J are TRBV20-1 and TRBJ2-7; possibly TRBD1 for D (5 bases). Germline V gene data show CDR1 as DFQATT and CDR2 as SNEGSKA (reference sequence). The V end lost 3 bases, the J end lost 3 bases, and 15 bases lay between the germline ends. This CDR3 is 14 amino acids long. This chain's CDR3 is CSARGDSENYEQYF. In nucleotides, the CDR3 is TGCAGTGCTAGGGGTGACAGTGAGAACTACGAGCAGTACTTC.

The rearrangement links TRBV28 to TRBJ2-3; the D gene is possibly TRBD2 (6 bases). This CDR3 is 14 amino acids long. The V gene lost 7 bases and the J gene lost 1 base, with 12 bases spanning the gap. Germline CDR1 is MDHEN and CDR2 is SYDVKM. CDR3 sequence: CASTRRGGTDTQYF. Written as DNA, the CDR3 is TGTGCCAGCACCCGGAGGGGAGGCACAGATACGCAGTATTTT. The full variable domain, in which reference TRBV28 and TRBJ2-3 provide the parts outside the CDR3, is DVKVTQSSRYLVKRTGEKVFLECVQDMDHENMFWYRQDPGLGLRLIYFSYDVKMKEKGDIPEGYSVSREKKERFSLILESASTNQTSMYLCASTRRGGTDTQYFGPGTRLTVL.

This chain joins TRBV6-2 or TRBV6-3 and TRBJ2-7, with a tentative D call TRBD1 (6 bases). The CDR3 is 13 residues long. CDR1 MNHEY and CDR2 SVGEGT come from the germline V gene. V lost 2 bases, J lost 10 bases, and 15 bases lay in between. The CDR3 loop reads CASSYTRDKGQYF. The CDR3 DNA is TGTGCCAGCAGTTACACCCGGGACAAGGGACAGTACTTC.

The V and J genes are TRBV7-2 and TRBJ2-7; D possibly corresponds to TRBD2 (6 bases). V was clipped by 4 bases and J by 0 bases, with 10 bases between them. CDR1 and CDR2 from the germline V gene are SGHTA and FQGNSA. The CDR3 has 14 residues. CDR3 region: CASSWGGSSYEQYF. CDR3 nucleotides: TGTGCCAGCAGCTGGGGAGGTAGCTCCTACGAGCAGTACTTC.

In this sample, this clonotype turned up a few times. The gene calls are TRBV15 and TRBJ1-5; D not certain. Germline V gene sequence: CDR1 LNHNV, CDR2 YYDKDF (reference sequence). This CDR3 spans 14 amino acids. With 3 bases removed from V and 0 bases from J, the gap between germline ends came to 6 bases. CDR3 protein: CATSRPRSNQPQHF. In nucleotides, the CDR3 is TGTGCCACCAGCAGGCCTCGTAGCAATCAGCCCCAGCATTTT.

The chain carries TRBV19 and TRBJ2-7, with 8 bases aligning to TRBD1. The CDR3 consists of 15 residues. The trim removed 5 bases at V and 0 bases at J, leaving 6 bases unmatched. Germline CDR1 reads LNHDA; CDR2 reads SQIVND (reference sequence). CDR3 loop: CASSSRTGTSYEQYF. The CDR3 nucleotides read TGTGCCAGTAGTTCTCGGACAGGGACCTCCTACGAGCAGTACTTC.

V gene TRBV20-1 combines with J gene TRBJ1-2; tentative D call: TRBD1 (5 bases). Germline V gene data show CDR1 as DFQATT and CDR2 as SNEGSKA (reference sequence). CDR3 length equals 15 residues. The V end was cut by 0 bases, the J end by 2 bases, with 13 bases between. Here the CDR3 DNA reads TGCAGTGCTAGAGATGGGGGAAGTTGGAACTATGGCTACACCTTC. Its protein is CSARDGGSWNYGYTF.